This entry lists 28 T cell receptor beta chains sequenced from one sample in a study of blood T cell repertoires in COVID-19. Profiling relied on immunoSEQ multiplex PCR, and the TCRdb table lists in-frame clones only, not all of them. The data hold hundreds of thousands of clones, with 80% to 90% observed a single time. The sample comprised peripheral blood. All receptors come from a man at least 80 years old with acute or convalescent COVID-19.

V gene TRBV7-2 combines with J gene TRBJ1-1; no reliable D call. Germline CDR1 reads SGHTA; CDR2 reads FQGNSA. The length of the CDR3 is 13 residues. Trimming took off 6 bases at V and 0 bases at J, with 8 bases between the two ends. In nucleotides, the CDR3 is TGTGCCAGCAGTCCCAACATGAACACTGAAGCTTTCTTT. Its translation: CASSPNMNTEAFF.

This clone was counted only a few times. This sequence joins TRBV5-1 and TRBJ2-7; 10 bases fit TRBD1. V gave up 5 bases and J gave up 0 bases; unmatched junction bases: 5. Per germline, CDR1 SGHRS and CDR2 YFSETQ. This CDR3 comprises 15 residues. CDR3 protein: CASSRTGGDSYEQYF. The DNA of the CDR3 is TGCGCCAGCAGTCGGACAGGGGGGGACTCCTACGAGCAGTACTTC. Based on the CDR3 plus reference TRBV5-1 and TRBJ2-7, the full variable domain is KAGVTQTPRYLIKTRGQQVTLSCSPISGHRSVSWYQQTPGQGLQFLFEYFSETQRNKGNFPGRFSGRQFSNSRSEMNVSTLELGDSALYLCASSRTGGDSYEQYFGPGTRLTVT.

The V and J genes are TRBV5-1 and TRBJ2-2; 7 bases align to TRBD1. CDR3 length: 14 residues. Looked up from germline, CDR1 is SGHRS and CDR2 is YFSETQ. Trimming took 0 bases from V and 8 from J; bases not matched to a gene: 4. Written as DNA, the CDR3 is TGCGCCAGCAGCTTGGCCGAGGGGGCTGGGGAGCTGTTTTTT. It translates to CASSLAEGAGELFF.

This chain uses TRBV6-5 with TRBJ1-4; TRBD1 matches 10 bases. Trimming cost V 4 bases and J 9 bases; bases outside gene matches: 11. CDR1 is MNHEY and CDR2 is SVGAGI in the germline V gene. CDR3 size: 16 residues. CDR3 amino acids: CASSLSPGTGAQKLFF. The DNA for the CDR3 is TGTGCCAGCAGTTTAAGCCCCGGGACAGGGGCACAAAAACTGTTTTTT.

V is TRBV7-9 and J is TRBJ1-2, with TRBD1 identical over 10 bases. V shed 7 bases and J 0 bases; nucleotides not matched to a gene: 14. This CDR3 region has 18 residues. CDR1 is SEHNR, CDR2 FQNEAQ, per germline (reference sequence). The CDR3 sequence is CASTDFPGQGSANYGYTF. In nucleotides, the CDR3 is TGTGCCAGCACCGATTTCCCGGGACAGGGGAGTGCTAACTATGGCTACACCTTC.

This clone was counted only a few times. The chain is built from TRBV5-1 and TRBJ1-1; maybe TRBD1 (6 bases). Looked up from germline, CDR1 is SGHRS and CDR2 is YFSETQ. CDR3 length: 15 residues. Trimming took 4 bases from V and 3 from J, leaving 16 bases between them. The CDR3 region has the DNA TGCGCCAGCAGCGGAAGCACAGGGCCCCACACTGAAGCTTTCTTT. It specifies CASSGSTGPHTEAFF.

This chain links TRBV27 with TRBJ1-1; D remains ambiguous. The CDR3 loop spans 14 amino acids. The ends were cut back, 3 bases at V and 1 base at J, with 9 bases in the middle. Germline loops: CDR1 MNHEY, CDR2 SMNVEV (reference sequence). The CDR3 nucleotides read TGTGCCAGCAGTTTCGGTCTAAGGAACACTGAAGCTTTCTTT. Its translation is CASSFGLRNTEAFF.

The rearrangement uses TRBV28 and TRBJ1-5; D is unresolved. Trimming removed 4 bases from V and 11 bases from J, with 9 bases in between. The CDR3 length is 11 residues. CDR1 is MDHEN and CDR2 is SYDVKM in the germline V gene. The CDR3 bases are TGTGCCAGCAGTTCCCCCTCGGCCCAGCATTTT. Translation: CASSSPSAQHF.

CDR3 sequence (DNA): TGTGCCAGCAGCTTAGGGGGACTGGGGACCCAGTACTTC. Encoded protein: CASSLGGLGTQYF. This chain uses TRBV7-8 with TRBJ2-5; TRBD2 is a possible D gene (6 bases). Germline V gene sequence: CDR1 SGHVS, CDR2 FQNEAQ. This CDR3 has 13 amino acids. The germline V and J ends were trimmed by 1 base and 7 bases, with 10 bases remaining between them. Together with reference TRBV7-8 and TRBJ2-5, the CDR3 gives the full variable domain: GAGVSQSPRYKVAKRGQDVALRCDPISGHVSLFWYQQALGQGPEFLTYFQNEAQLDKSGLPSDRFFAERPEGSVSTLKIQRTQQEDSAVYLCASSLGGLGTQYFGPGTRLLVL.

J is TRBJ2-2 and V is TRBV11-1; D unresolved. V was pared by 1 base and J by 6 bases, with 6 bases between. The CDR3 totals 13 residues. The germline CDR1 and CDR2 sequences are SGHAT and FQDESV (reference sequence). For the CDR3, the DNA is TGTGCCAGCAGCTTAGTCCGGGCCGGGGAGCTGTTTTTT. Protein: CASSLVRAGELFF.

The chain is built from TRBV28 and TRBJ1-5, with D uncertain. This CDR3 contains 13 residues. V dropped 5 bases and J dropped 4 bases, with 9 bases sitting between them. Germline V gene lookup returns CDR1 MDHEN and CDR2 SYDVKM. The CDR3 nucleotides read TGTGCCAGCAGTCCTCGGGAAAATCAGCCCCAGCATTTT. As protein: CASSPRENQPQHF.

This clone was picked up one time. This CDR3 is CASRGTGVYNSPLHF. The CDR3 DNA sequence: TGTGCCAGCAGGGGGACAGGGGTATATAATTCACCCCTCCACTTT. The chain couples TRBV27 to TRBJ1-6; 10 nucleotides line up with TRBD1. The CDR3 runs to 15 residues. Germline V gene sequence: CDR1 MNHEY, CDR2 SMNVEV (reference sequence). Trimming at V came to 6 bases and at J to 4 bases, leaving 3 bases not matched to a gene.

The genes are TRBV19 and TRBJ1-1, with 8 nucleotides matching TRBD1. The CDR3 extends over 14 amino acids. The junction had 12 bases not matched to a gene; V was cut back by 4 bases and J by 11 bases. Germline loops: CDR1 LNHDA, CDR2 SQIVND (reference sequence). In nucleotides, the CDR3 is TGTGCCAGTAGTACAGGACAGGGTCACCGGGGGGCTTTCTTT. This gives the protein CASSTGQGHRGAFF.

The rearrangement links TRBV28 to TRBJ1-6; 11 bases map to TRBD1. V gave up 6 bases and J gave up 7 bases; unmatched junction bases: 11. CDR1 is MDHEN, CDR2 SYDVKM, per germline. The CDR3 length is 17 residues. CDR3 DNA sequence: TGTGCCAGCAGAAGCCCCGGGACAGGGGGTGAAAATTCACCCCTCCACTTT. Translation gives CASRSPGTGGENSPLHF. Filled out from reference TRBV28 and TRBJ1-6, the complete variable domain reads DVKVTQSSRYLVKRTGEKVFLECVQDMDHENMFWYRQDPGLGLRLIYFSYDVKMKEKGDIPEGYSVSREKKERFSLILESASTNQTSMYLCASRSPGTGGENSPLHFGNGTRLTVT.

The CDR3 DNA follows: TGTGCCTGGACTACAGGGGGCTACGAGCAGTACTTC. This translates into CAWTTGGYEQYF. The rearrangement links TRBV30 to TRBJ2-7, with 8 bases identical to TRBD1. J lost 3 bases, V lost 4 bases, and 2 bases had no gene match. CDR1 and CDR2 (germline): GTSNPN, SVGIG (reference sequence). The length of the CDR3 is 12 residues.

This clone was detected only a few times. V usage is TRBV6-5 and J usage is TRBJ2-3, with TRBD1 identical over 9 bases. J gave up 4 bases and V 6 bases, and 8 bases lay outside the gene matches. The germline CDR1 and CDR2 sequences are MNHEY and SVGAGI. The CDR3 sequence is 15 residues long. The chain's CDR3 is CASRAGQGRSDTQYF. Written as DNA, the CDR3 is TGTGCCAGCAGGGCGGGACAGGGAAGGTCAGATACGCAGTATTTT.

This clone was counted a single time. The chain links TRBV27 to TRBJ1-2; D call uncertain. V lost 2 bases to trimming and J lost 4 bases, with 8 bases between them. CDR1 and CDR2 from the germline V gene are MNHEY and SMNVEV (reference sequence). The CDR3 has 13 residues. The DNA for the CDR3 is TGTGCCAGCAGTTTAACGGGAGTCTATGGCTACACCTTC. This gives the protein CASSLTGVYGYTF.

The rearrangement uses TRBV7-8 and TRBJ1-2, with D perhaps matching TRBD1 (6 bases). This CDR3 contains 14 residues. Germline assignment: CDR1 SGHVS and CDR2 FQNEAQ. Trimming took off 0 bases at V and 8 bases at J, with 13 bases between the two ends. The CDR3 DNA sequence: TGTGCCAGCAGCTTAGCGGGGGCGCCGGGGGGCTACACCTTC. Translating gives CASSLAGAPGGYTF.

This chain connects TRBV27 to TRBJ2-5, with D possibly TRBD2 on 6 matching bases. Between the trimmed V and J ends, which lost 4 bases and 4 bases, there was a span of 19 bases. The CDR3 length is 16 residues. Germline V gives CDR1 MNHEY, CDR2 SMNVEV (reference sequence). The CDR3 region is CASSSLGGWRLETQYF. The CDR3 bases are TGTGCCAGCAGTTCACTCGGGGGTTGGCGGTTAGAGACCCAGTACTTC.

The chain carries TRBV27 and TRBJ2-1, with TRBD2 matching 11 bases. CDR3 length: 15 residues. V lost 6 bases to trimming and J lost 6 bases; unmatched junction nucleotides: 7. The germline gives CDR1 MNHEY, CDR2 SMNVEV (reference sequence). In nucleotides, the CDR3 is TGTGCCAGCAGGTCCCGACTAGCGGGATCCAATGAGCAGTTCTTC. It yields the protein CASRSRLAGSNEQFF.

The V gene is TRBV7-8, the J gene TRBJ2-7; 7 bases line up with TRBD1. The V gene's germline CDR1 is SGHVS and CDR2 FQNEAQ. Unmatched junction bases numbered 8, after V lost 3 bases and J lost 0 bases. The CDR3 length is 16 residues. The DNA of the CDR3 is TGTGCCAGCAGCTTCTCAGTGGGGACAGTCTCCTACGAGCAGTACTTC. Residues: CASSFSVGTVSYEQYF. Using reference TRBV7-8 and TRBJ2-7 for the parts outside the CDR3, the full variable domain is GAGVSQSPRYKVAKRGQDVALRCDPISGHVSLFWYQQALGQGPEFLTYFQNEAQLDKSGLPSDRFFAERPEGSVSTLKIQRTQQEDSAVYLCASSFSVGTVSYEQYFGPGTRLTVT.

In the case of this clone: Other DNA sequences in this sample translate to the same CDR3. V is TRBV5-1 and J is TRBJ1-6, with D uncertain. The V end lost 0 bases, the J end lost 6 bases, and 7 bases lay between the germline ends. This CDR3 has 14 residues. The V gene's germline CDR1 is SGHRS and CDR2 YFSETQ. The CDR3 reads CASSLASGNSPLHF. The CDR3 bases are TGCGCCAGCAGCTTGGCCTCCGGTAATTCACCCCTCCACTTT.

This clone was found once. The chain links TRBV28 to TRBJ2-1; 9 nucleotides line up with TRBD2. V lost 1 base to trimming and J lost 11 bases; unmatched junction nucleotides: 6. CDR1 is MDHEN, CDR2 SYDVKM, per germline. The CDR3 totals 14 residues. The CDR3: CASSLLAGGPKQFF. CDR3 nucleotide sequence: TGTGCCAGCAGTTTATTGGCGGGAGGGCCGAAGCAGTTCTTC.

The CDR3 is CASSLAGQINEKLFF. CDR3 DNA: TGTGCCAGCAGTTTGGCGGGACAGATAAATGAAAAACTGTTTTTT. The gene calls are TRBV27 and TRBJ1-4; 7 nucleotides match TRBD1. Germline V gene lookup returns CDR1 MNHEY and CDR2 SMNVEV (reference sequence). The CDR3 contains 15 residues. V trimming: 3 bases; J trimming: 5 bases; junction bases outside the gene matches: 6.

This clone was seen once. V and J are TRBV7-3 and TRBJ2-1; D is perhaps TRBD2 (6 bases). The CDR3 totals 13 residues. Trimming stripped 5 bases from V and 7 bases from J, with 12 bases between. The germline V gene encodes CDR1 SGHTA and CDR2 FQGTGA. CDR3 in amino acids: CASSQTSSNEQFF. CDR3 nucleotide sequence: TGTGCCAGCAGCCAGACTAGTTCTAATGAGCAGTTCTTC.

Regarding this clone: The same CDR3 can be traced to other DNA sequences in this sample. This chain uses TRBV5-1 with TRBJ2-1, with a weak D call TRBD2 (6 bases). Between the trimmed V and J ends, which lost 2 bases and 0 bases, there was a span of 9 bases. The CDR3 contains 15 residues. Per the germline V gene, CDR1 is SGHRS and CDR2 is YFSETQ. The CDR3 DNA reads TGCGCCAGCAGCTTAGCGGGTAGCTCCTACAATGAGCAGTTCTTC. Encoded protein: CASSLAGSSYNEQFF.

A few counts support this clone. V usage is TRBV7-8 and J usage is TRBJ2-7; a possible D gene is TRBD1 (6 bases). The CDR3 is made up of 15 amino acids. Deletions cut 1 base from V and 2 bases from J, with 12 bases between. CDR1 is SGHVS, CDR2 FQNEAQ, per germline. The CDR3 loop reads CASSLVQGTTYEQYF. The CDR3 DNA sequence: TGTGCCAGCAGCTTAGTCCAGGGGACCACCTACGAGCAGTACTTC.

The rearrangement uses TRBV3-1 (or the pseudogene TRBV3-2) and TRBJ2-7; D might be TRBD1 (6 bases). Germline assignment: CDR1 LGHDT and CDR2 YNNKEL (reference sequence). V was cut by 2 bases and J by 0 bases, with 8 bases left in between. CDR3 size: 14 residues. The CDR3, as DNA: TGTGCCAGCAGCCAACAGGGGACCTCCTACGAGCAGTACTTC. This encodes CASSQQGTSYEQYF.